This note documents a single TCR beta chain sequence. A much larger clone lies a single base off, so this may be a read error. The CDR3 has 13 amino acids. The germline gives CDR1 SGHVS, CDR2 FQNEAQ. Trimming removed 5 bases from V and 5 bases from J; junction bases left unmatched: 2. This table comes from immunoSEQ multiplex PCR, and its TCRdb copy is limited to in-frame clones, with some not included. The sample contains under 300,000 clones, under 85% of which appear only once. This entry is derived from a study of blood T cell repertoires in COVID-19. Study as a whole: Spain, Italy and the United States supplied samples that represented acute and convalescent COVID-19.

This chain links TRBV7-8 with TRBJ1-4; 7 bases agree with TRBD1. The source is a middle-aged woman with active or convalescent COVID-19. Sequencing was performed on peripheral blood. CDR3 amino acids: CASSRQGNEKLFF. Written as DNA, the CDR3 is TGTGCCAGCAGCCGACAGGGAAATGAAAAACTGTTTTTT.